This T cell receptor (beta chain) was recovered during a study of human versus mouse CDR3 diversity and MHC coevolution. Study-level information: Reportedly, immunoSEQ detects one in 200,000 T cells with minimized PCR bias. Between about 0.6 x 10^7 and 1.7 x 10^7 valid reads came from each sample.

Profiling relied on immunoSEQ multiplex PCR, and the TCRdb table lists in-frame clones only, not all of them. The sample has about 60,000 clones, around 94% seen once; the top ten hold 18%. Deletions cut 4 bases from V and 2 bases from J, with 12 bases between. Germline V gives CDR1 SGHRS, CDR2 YFSETQ. The CDR3 is made up of 14 amino acids. In the case of this clone: Its specificity is unknown. The same CDR3 also results from other DNA sequences found in this sample.

Study conclusions and caveats: Most of the three human donors had the lowest clonal inequality. Compared with mice, human CDR3s carried more deletions and insertions on average.

J is TRBJ2-5 and V is TRBV5-1, with D tentatively TRBD2 (5 bases). Sequencing used naive CD4+ T cells from blood. Subset specified: CD45RO-negative CD62L-positive naive CD4 T cells. The receptor was isolated from a person between 55 and 70 years old in good health. The CDR3 region is CASSAAGVQETQYF. CDR3 nucleotides: TGCGCCAGCAGCGCTGCCGGGGTTCAAGAGACCCAGTACTTC.